This T cell receptor (beta chain) was sequenced for a study of monozygotic twins with inflammatory bowel disease. The CDR3 extends over 15 amino acids. The germline gives CDR1 SGHRS, CDR2 YFSETQ. TCRdb re-called the 5' RACE reads and shows each CDR3 protein once, DNA omitted. The sample is made up of about 160,000 distinct CDR3 sequences, and the top ten hold approximately 3% of it. V and J are TRBV5-1 and TRBJ1-5; TCRdb outputs TRBD1, but without DNA this stays unchecked. The receptor's source is a human donor with ulcerative colitis or Crohn's disease, or a healthy co-twin of an affected twin (not recorded which). Sequenced sample: blood. The CDR3 loop is CASSWAGGQPEPQHF.